This T cell receptor (beta chain) was identified during a study of identical twins. TCRdb called the 5' RACE reads again in MiXCR, with one record for every CDR3 protein. The table shows around 250,000 distinct CDR3 sequences, with 10% to 15% occurring only once. This clonotype was recorded at least ten times. This CDR3 spans 14 amino acids. After removal of 3 bases from V and 2 bases from J, the junction contained 4 bases not matched to a gene. CDR1 is SQVTM, CDR2 ANQGSEA, per germline. This sample also appeared in a second study, on yellow fever vaccine responses in identical twins.

The chain carries TRBV29-1 and TRBJ2-3; 8 nucleotides agree with TRBD2. Sequences were obtained from memory (CD45RO+) T cells sorted from blood. The TCR was taken from a woman aged 18-29 years in good health. For the CDR3, the DNA is TGCAGCGTTGAGGAAGCGGGAGTCACAGATACGCAGTATTTT. Protein sequence: CSVEEAGVTDTQYF.